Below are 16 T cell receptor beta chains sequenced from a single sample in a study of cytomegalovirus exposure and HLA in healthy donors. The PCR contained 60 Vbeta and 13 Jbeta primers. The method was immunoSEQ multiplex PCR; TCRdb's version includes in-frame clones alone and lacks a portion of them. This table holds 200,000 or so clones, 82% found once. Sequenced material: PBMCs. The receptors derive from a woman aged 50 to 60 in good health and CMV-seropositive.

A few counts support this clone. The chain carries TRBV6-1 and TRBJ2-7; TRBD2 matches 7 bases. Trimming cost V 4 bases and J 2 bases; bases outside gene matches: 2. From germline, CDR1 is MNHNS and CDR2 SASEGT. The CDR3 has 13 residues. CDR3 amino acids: CASSGLAAYEQYF. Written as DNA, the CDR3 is TGTGCCAGCAGTGGCCTAGCGGCCTACGAGCAGTACTTC.

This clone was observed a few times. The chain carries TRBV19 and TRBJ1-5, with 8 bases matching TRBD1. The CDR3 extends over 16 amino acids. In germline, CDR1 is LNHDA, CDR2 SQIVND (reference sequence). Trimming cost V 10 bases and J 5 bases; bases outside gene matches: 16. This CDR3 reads CATGDLDRGFDQPQHF. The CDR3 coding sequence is TGTGCCACCGGAGATCTTGACAGGGGTTTCGATCAGCCCCAGCATTTT. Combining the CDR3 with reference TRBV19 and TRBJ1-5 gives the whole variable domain DGGITQSPKYLFRKEGQNVTLSCEQNLNHDAMYWYRQDPGQGLRLIYYSQIVNDFQKGDIAEGYSVSREKKESFPLTVTSAQKNPTAFYLCATGDLDRGFDQPQHFGDGTRLSIL.

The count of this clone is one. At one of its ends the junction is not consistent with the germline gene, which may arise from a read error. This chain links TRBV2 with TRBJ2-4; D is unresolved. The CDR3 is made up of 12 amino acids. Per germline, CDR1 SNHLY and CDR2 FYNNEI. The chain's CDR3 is CASSEGENSQYF. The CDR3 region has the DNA TGTGCCAGCAGTGAGGGCGAAAACAGTCAGTACTTC.

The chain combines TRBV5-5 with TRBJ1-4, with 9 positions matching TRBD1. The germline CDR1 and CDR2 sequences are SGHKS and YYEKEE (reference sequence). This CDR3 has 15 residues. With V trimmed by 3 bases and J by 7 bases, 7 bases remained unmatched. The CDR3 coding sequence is TGTGCCAGCAGCTACGGGACAGGGTTTCGTGAAAAACTGTTTTTT. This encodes CASSYGTGFREKLFF.

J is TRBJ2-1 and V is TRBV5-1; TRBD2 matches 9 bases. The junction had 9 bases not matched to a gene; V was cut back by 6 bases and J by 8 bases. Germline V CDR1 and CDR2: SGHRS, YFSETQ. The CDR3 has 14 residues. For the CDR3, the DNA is TGCGCCAGCAATTTGGTAGCGGGAGTTTATGAGCAGTTCTTC. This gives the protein CASNLVAGVYEQFF.

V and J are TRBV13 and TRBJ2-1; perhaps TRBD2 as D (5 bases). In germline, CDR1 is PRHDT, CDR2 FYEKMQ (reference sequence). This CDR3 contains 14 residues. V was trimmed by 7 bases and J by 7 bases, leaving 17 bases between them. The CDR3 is CASTLAQDSNEQFF. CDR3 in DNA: TGTGCCAGCACTCTAGCCCAGGATTCTAATGAGCAGTTCTTC.

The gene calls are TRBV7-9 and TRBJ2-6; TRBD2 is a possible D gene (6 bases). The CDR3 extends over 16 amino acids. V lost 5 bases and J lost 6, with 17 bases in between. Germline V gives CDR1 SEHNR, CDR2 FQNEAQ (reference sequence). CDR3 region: CASSRGSGVEANVLTF. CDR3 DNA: TGTGCCAGCAGCCGGGGGTCGGGGGTAGAGGCCAACGTCCTGACTTTC.

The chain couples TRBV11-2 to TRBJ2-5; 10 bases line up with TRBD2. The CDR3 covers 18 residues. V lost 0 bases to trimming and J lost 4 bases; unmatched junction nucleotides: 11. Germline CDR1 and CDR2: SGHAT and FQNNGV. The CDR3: CASSLDQLASGSAETQYF. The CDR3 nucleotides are TGTGCCAGCAGCTTAGATCAGCTGGCTAGCGGGAGCGCAGAGACCCAGTACTTC.

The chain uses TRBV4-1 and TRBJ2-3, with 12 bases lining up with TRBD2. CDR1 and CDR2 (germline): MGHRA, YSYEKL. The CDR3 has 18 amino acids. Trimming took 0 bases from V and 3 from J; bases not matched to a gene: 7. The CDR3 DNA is TGCGCCAGCAGCCAAGATAGCTGGACTAGCGGGAAAACAGATACGCAGTATTTT. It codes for CASSQDSWTSGKTDTQYF.

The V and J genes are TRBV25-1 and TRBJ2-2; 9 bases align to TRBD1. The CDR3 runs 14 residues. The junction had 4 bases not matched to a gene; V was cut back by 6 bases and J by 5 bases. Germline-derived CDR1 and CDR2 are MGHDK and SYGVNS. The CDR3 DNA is TGTGCCAGCAGACAGGGGGCCGGGACCGGGGAGCTGTTTTTT. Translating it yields CASRQGAGTGELFF.

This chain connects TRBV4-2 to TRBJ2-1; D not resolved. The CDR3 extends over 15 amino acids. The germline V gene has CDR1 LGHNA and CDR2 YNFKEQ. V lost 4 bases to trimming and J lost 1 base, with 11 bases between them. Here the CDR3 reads CASSLPRGSYNEQFF. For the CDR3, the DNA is TGTGCCAGCAGCCTCCCTAGAGGATCCTACAATGAGCAGTTCTTC.

The CDR3 DNA follows: TGTGCCAGCAGGAAGGACTCCTTGGGGGAGCAGTACTTC. Protein product: CASRKDSLGEQYF. This chain uses TRBV11-3 with TRBJ2-7; TRBD2 might be the D (5 bases). The germline V gene has CDR1 SGHNT and CDR2 YENEEA. CDR3 size: 13 residues. V was pared by 6 bases and J by 7 bases, with 16 bases between.

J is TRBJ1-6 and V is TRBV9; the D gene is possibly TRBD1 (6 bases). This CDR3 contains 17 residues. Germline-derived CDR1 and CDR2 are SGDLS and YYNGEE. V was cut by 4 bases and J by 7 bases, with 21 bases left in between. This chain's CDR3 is CASSPLSTGMSNSPLHF. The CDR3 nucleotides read TGTGCCAGCAGCCCCCTCTCAACAGGGATGTCAAATTCACCCCTCCACTTT.

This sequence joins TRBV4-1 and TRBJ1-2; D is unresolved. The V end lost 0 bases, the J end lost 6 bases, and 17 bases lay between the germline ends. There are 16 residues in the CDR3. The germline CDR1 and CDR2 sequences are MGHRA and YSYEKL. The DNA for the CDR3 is TGCGCCAGCAGCCAAGATGAGAGGGTGTCCGGCGATGGCTACACCTTC. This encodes CASSQDERVSGDGYTF.

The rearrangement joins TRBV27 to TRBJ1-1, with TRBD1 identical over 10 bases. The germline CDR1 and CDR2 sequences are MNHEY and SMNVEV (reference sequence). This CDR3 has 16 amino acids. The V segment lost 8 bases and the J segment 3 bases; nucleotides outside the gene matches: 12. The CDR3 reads CASGRDRGNGDTEAFF. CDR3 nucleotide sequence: TGTGCCAGCGGACGGGACAGGGGAAATGGTGACACTGAAGCTTTCTTT.

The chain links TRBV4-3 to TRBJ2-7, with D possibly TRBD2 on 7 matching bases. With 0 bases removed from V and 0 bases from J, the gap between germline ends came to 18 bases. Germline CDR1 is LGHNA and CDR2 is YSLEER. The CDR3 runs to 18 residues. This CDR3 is CASSQDLRGQGGSYEQYF. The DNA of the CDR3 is TGCGCCAGCAGCCAAGATCTGCGGGGGCAGGGTGGCTCCTACGAGCAGTACTTC.